The sequence of this T cell receptor beta chain was determined in a study of T cells after yellow fever vaccination. The study, taken as a whole, reports: Compared with primary, the secondary response was weaker and peaked at day 5, not 15. After the booster, 96% of CD4 and about nine tenths of CD8 primary-response clones were re-detected. Abundant bulk-derived clonotypes could contaminate FACS-sorted repertoires.

This clonotype was found many times. Its matching antigen is unknown. The germline CDR1 and CDR2 sequences are SGHTA and FQGTGA. The CDR3 length is 13 residues. V dropped 4 bases and J dropped 1 base, with 7 bases sitting between them. For TCR, cDNA came from 5'RACE template switching, which added a universal primer site and UMIs. Using its own MiXCR run on the 5' RACE reads, TCRdb lists one record per CDR3 protein. Among hundreds of thousands of distinct CDR3 sequences listed, about 19% were seen once. The sample was PBMCs, taken before the yellow fever booster vaccination. The TCR comes from a man younger than 35 who received the YFV17D yellow fever vaccine. This sequence joins TRBV7-3 and TRBJ1-1, with TRBD1 as a possible D gene (5 bases). CDR3 sequence: CASSYDRNTEAFF. The CDR3, as DNA: TGTGCCAGCAGCTATGACAGGAACACTGAAGCTTTCTTT.